This is a list of T cell receptor beta chains from one sample in a study of monozygotic twins with inflammatory bowel disease. TCRdb reprocessed the 5' RACE reads and reports one entry per CDR3 protein, with no DNA. Its table lists some 190,000 distinct CDR3 sequences. Material: blood. Every receptor here comes from a human donor with ulcerative colitis or Crohn's disease, or a healthy co-twin of an affected twin (not recorded which). Each CDR3 is given with its conserved first and last residue.

cdr3_aa,v_call,j_call
CASSLATGTSGPPEFF,TRBV5-1,TRBJ2-1
CASSLDGVRGAQHF,TRBV5-1,TRBJ1-5
CASSRTGGTGNTIYF,TRBV18,TRBJ1-3
CASRYRGRVTEAFF,TRBV28,TRBJ1-1
CASSSGDSFNYGYTF,TRBV5-1,TRBJ1-2
CASSPMGKNTGELFF,TRBV18,TRBJ2-2
CASSLLDREVNEQFF,TRBV4-1,TRBJ2-1
CASSPDRRPNTGELFF,TRBV11-2,TRBJ2-2
CASSFDPFYNEQFF,TRBV5-1,TRBJ2-1
CSVRDTHYGYTF,TRBV29-1,TRBJ1-2
CASSEEGWTDRAYGYTF,TRBV6-1,TRBJ1-2
CSACTSAGCDEQFF,TRBV29-1,TRBJ2-1
CASIPGWPTTYEQYF,TRBV27,TRBJ2-7
CASSLTERTEKLFF,TRBV5-1,TRBJ1-4
CASSFELNSYNEQFF,TRBV5-1,TRBJ2-1
CASNFGPTGTEAFF,TRBV27,TRBJ1-1
CASSVAASGAITEQFF,TRBV9,TRBJ2-1
CASSQTPTALEAFF,TRBV7-8,TRBJ1-1
CASTKGAGVGNQPQHF,TRBV12-3/TRBV12-4,TRBJ1-5
CASSAGANNEQFF,TRBV9,TRBJ2-1
CASSQDRTGWGYNEQFF,TRBV14,TRBJ2-1
CASSQDWIGTYEQYF,TRBV4-3,TRBJ2-7
CASRRDIGFARNEQFF,TRBV6-2/TRBV6-3,TRBJ2-1
CSVGAGVEGYTF,TRBV29-1,TRBJ1-2
CSAGVQSVADTQYF,TRBV20-1,TRBJ2-3
CASSLARRGTGELFF,TRBV7-2,TRBJ2-2
CSAAGGLPVVSEQFF,TRBV20-1,TRBJ2-1
CSARDRDPQETQYF,TRBV20-1,TRBJ2-5
CASSYLGQGSSGANVLTF,TRBV6-5,TRBJ2-6
CASSHPRGGANTGELFF,TRBV11-1,TRBJ2-2
CSARDPLENSPLHF,TRBV20-1,TRBJ1-6
CASSYRNRVGTEAFF,TRBV6-5,TRBJ1-1
CSAALGQTKKNIQYF,TRBV20-1,TRBJ2-4
CSARAGRGLNTEAFF,TRBV20-1,TRBJ1-1
CASSDFYEQYF,TRBV5-1,TRBJ2-7
CASSEFDGYYEQYF,TRBV2,TRBJ2-7
CASSPRELHGYSF,TRBV3-1,TRBJ1-2
CASNVRGLTEAFF,TRBV2,TRBJ1-1
CASSSSAGSNEQYF,TRBV6-2/TRBV6-3,TRBJ2-7
CASAEARGEEKLFF,TRBV12-3/TRBV12-4,TRBJ1-4
CASSFDRGRTNEKLFF,TRBV5-1,TRBJ1-4
CASSYSFGSGVYNEQFF,TRBV6-2/TRBV6-3,TRBJ2-1
CSAGPAGVNTGELFF,TRBV20-1,TRBJ2-2
CASSYEITGGFGRNQPQHF,TRBV6-2/TRBV6-3,TRBJ1-5
CSVEVGSSEELFF,TRBV29-1,TRBJ2-2
CASGREPTDTQYF,TRBV7-2,TRBJ2-3
CASSLVGTSGGSFYNEQFF,TRBV5-1,TRBJ2-1
CASSPANGANVLTF,TRBV5-6,TRBJ2-6
CASSLKDRGLGYTF,TRBV11-2,TRBJ1-2
CSVEDRKGVGTQYF,TRBV29-1,TRBJ2-5
CASSLGLADTEAFF,TRBV5-1,TRBJ1-1
CAWAGLAHREQYF,TRBV30,TRBJ2-7